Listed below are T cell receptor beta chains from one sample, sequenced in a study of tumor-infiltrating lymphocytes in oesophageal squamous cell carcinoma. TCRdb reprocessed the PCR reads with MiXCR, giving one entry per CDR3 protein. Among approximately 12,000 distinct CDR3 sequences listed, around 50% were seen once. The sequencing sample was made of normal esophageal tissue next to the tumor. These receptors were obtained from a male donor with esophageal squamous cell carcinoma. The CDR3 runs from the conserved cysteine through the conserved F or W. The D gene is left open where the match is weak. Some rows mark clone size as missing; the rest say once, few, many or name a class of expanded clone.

CDR3 DNA: TGTGCCAGCAGCTTAACGGGGACAGGGATCACCGGGGAGCTGTTTTTT; CDR3 protein: CASSLTGTGITGELFF; clone size: medium-sized; J gene: TRBJ2-2; D gene: TRBD1; V gene: TRBV7-2
CDR3 DNA: TGCGCCAGCAGCCAAGTTCAGGGGCCCCAAGAGACCCAGTACTTC; CDR3 protein: CASSQVQGPQETQYF; clone size: many; J gene: TRBJ2-5; D gene: NA; V gene: TRBV4-1
CDR3 DNA: TGTGCCAGCAGCCAGACTGTCAACTATGGCTACACCTTC; CDR3 protein: CASSQTVNYGYTF; clone size: few; J gene: TRBJ1-2; D gene: NA; V gene: TRBV9
CDR3 DNA: TGCAGTGCTAGAGAGCCGGGACTACACAATGAGCAGTTCTTC; CDR3 protein: CSAREPGLHNEQFF; clone size: NA; J gene: TRBJ2-1; D gene: TRBD2; V gene: TRBV20-1
CDR3 DNA: TGTGCCAGCAGCTTAGTCGGGACCGAAGCCGGAAAACTGTTTTTT; CDR3 protein: CASSLVGTEAGKLFF; clone size: medium-sized; J gene: TRBJ1-4; D gene: NA; V gene: TRBV7-2
CDR3 DNA: TGTGCCATCGGCGGGACAGAGGTAGGAGAGACCCAGTACTTC; CDR3 protein: CAIGGTEVGETQYF; clone size: few; J gene: TRBJ2-5; D gene: NA; V gene: TRBV10-3
CDR3 DNA: TGTGCCAGCAAAATCGGGACAGCCACAGATACGCAGTATTTT; CDR3 protein: CASKIGTATDTQYF; clone size: NA; J gene: TRBJ2-3; D gene: TRBD1; V gene: TRBV27
CDR3 DNA: TGTGCCAGCTTACGGGACGGCCCCTCTTACGAGCAGTACTTC; CDR3 protein: CASLRDGPSYEQYF; clone size: medium-sized; J gene: TRBJ2-7; D gene: NA; V gene: TRBV6-1
CDR3 DNA: TGTGCCAGCAGGGGACTAGCGGGAGGGAGGGAGCAGTACTTC; CDR3 protein: CASRGLAGGREQYF; clone size: NA; J gene: TRBJ2-4; D gene: TRBD2; V gene: TRBV28
CDR3 DNA: TGTGCCAGCAGCCCCGGACTAGCGGGAGGCCTGCACTACAATGAGCAGTTCTTC; CDR3 protein: CASSPGLAGGLHYNEQFF; clone size: few; J gene: TRBJ2-1; D gene: TRBD2; V gene: TRBV7-9
CDR3 DNA: TGTGCCAGCAGCTCACGACTCCCCGGGACAGGGACATACAATGAGCAGTTCTTC; CDR3 protein: CASSSRLPGTGTYNEQFF; clone size: large; J gene: TRBJ2-1; D gene: TRBD1; V gene: TRBV7-2
CDR3 DNA: TGTGCCAGCAGCTCCCCCTCGACAGGGGGCACTCGAGGGACCCAGTACTTC; CDR3 protein: CASSSPSTGGTRGTQYF; clone size: few; J gene: TRBJ2-5; D gene: TRBD1; V gene: TRBV7-2
CDR3 DNA: TGTGCCAGCAGCTTAAATTCGGCGGGGGTTTGGAATGAAAAACTGTTTTTT; CDR3 protein: CASSLNSAGVWNEKLFF; clone size: NA; J gene: TRBJ1-4; D gene: NA; V gene: TRBV7-6
CDR3 DNA: TGTGCCAGCAGCCTGGGACAGGGGGCCGGGGAGCTGTTTTTT; CDR3 protein: CASSLGQGAGELFF; clone size: medium-sized; J gene: TRBJ2-2; D gene: TRBD1; V gene: TRBV7-2
CDR3 DNA: TGTGCCATCAGTGTACAGGGATTTAATGAAAAACTGTTTTTT; CDR3 protein: CAISVQGFNEKLFF; clone size: NA; J gene: TRBJ1-4; D gene: NA; V gene: TRBV10-3
CDR3 DNA: TGTGCCAGCAGCTTAAACCTCCGGGCCGAGCAGTACTTC; CDR3 protein: CASSLNLRAEQYF; clone size: medium-sized; J gene: TRBJ2-7; D gene: NA; V gene: TRBV7-3
CDR3 DNA: TGTGCCAGCAGTTTATTAGGAGGGTATGGCTACACCTTC; CDR3 protein: CASSLLGGYGYTF; clone size: many; J gene: TRBJ1-2; D gene: NA; V gene: TRBV28
CDR3 DNA: TGTGCCAGCAGCTCCTGGACTTTATCAGAGCAGTATTTT; CDR3 protein: CASSSWTLSEQYF; clone size: few; J gene: TRBJ2-3; D gene: NA; V gene: TRBV7-8
CDR3 DNA: TGCGCCAGCGAGTCTAGCGGGGGGGCTAATACGCAGTATTTT; CDR3 protein: CASESSGGANTQYF; clone size: NA; J gene: TRBJ2-3; D gene: TRBD2; V gene: TRBV10-2
CDR3 DNA: TGTGCCAGCAGCCCTAGCGGGGGTTCCTACAATGAGCAGTACTTC; CDR3 protein: CASSPSGGSYNEQYF; clone size: once; J gene: TRBJ2-7; D gene: TRBD2; V gene: TRBV7-2